This T cell receptor (beta chain) was documented in a study of T cell responses to AZD1222 COVID-19 vaccine. This clone was picked up a small number of times. Sequencing used immunoSEQ multiplex PCR; TCRdb keeps in-frame clones, though not all of them. Here the sample spans fewer than 130,000 clones, 81% being singletons. Looked up from germline, CDR1 is SGHRS and CDR2 is YFSETQ. This CDR3 has 13 residues. V lost 4 bases, J lost 1 base, and 8 bases lay in between. The source material was peripheral blood, sampled on day 0 of AZD1222 vaccination. The chain couples TRBV5-1 to TRBJ1-1; D ambiguous. This clonotype was sampled from an adult in good health. The CDR3 coding sequence is TGCGCCAGCAGCATTCAACAGAACACTGAAGCTTTCTTT. It codes for CASSIQQNTEAFF.